The 11 T cell receptor beta chains listed next were all sequenced from one sample in a study of cytomegalovirus exposure and HLA in healthy donors. The PCR used 60 Vbeta and 13 Jbeta primers. Sequenced by immunoSEQ multiplex PCR; TCRdb stores in-frame clones only, minus some. The table includes roughly 140,000 clones, 70% to 75% detected once. Material: PBMCs. All receptors come from a woman in her 30s in good health and CMV-seronegative.

In the case of this clone: At one of its ends the junction is not consistent with the germline gene, which may arise from a read error. This chain joins TRBV7-9 and TRBJ2-3; TRBD1 aligns across 7 bases. This CDR3 comprises 15 residues. Germline CDR1 SEHNR, CDR2 FQNEAQ (reference sequence). The CDR3, as DNA: TGTTCCAGCAGCTTAGGACAGGCTGCCACAGATACGCAGTATTTT. This sequence encodes CSSSLGQAATDTQYF. Based on the CDR3 plus reference TRBV7-9 and TRBJ2-3, the full variable domain is DTGVSQNPRHKITKRGQNVTFRCDPISEHNRLYWYRQTLGQGPEFLTYFQNEAQLEKSRLLSDRFSAERPKGSFSTLEIQRTEQGDSAMYLCSSSLGQAATDTQYFGPGTRLTVL.

This chain connects TRBV5-1 to TRBJ1-1; no clear D. Looked up from germline, CDR1 is SGHRS and CDR2 is YFSETQ. V lost 1 base, J lost 1 base, and 5 bases lay in between. The CDR3 length is 13 residues. The CDR3 protein is CASSLMANTEAFF. The DNA of the CDR3 is TGCGCCAGCAGCTTGATGGCGAACACTGAAGCTTTCTTT.

This clone was recorded a few times. The chain carries TRBV7-9 and TRBJ1-4, with D perhaps TRBD1 (5 bases). V lost 5 bases and J lost 8, with 12 bases in between. Per germline, CDR1 SEHNR and CDR2 FQNEAQ (reference sequence). The CDR3 has 13 amino acids. The chain's CDR3 is CASSAGLGEKLFF. The CDR3, as DNA: TGTGCCAGCAGCGCAGGGTTAGGGGAAAAACTGTTTTTT.

The gene calls are TRBV19 and TRBJ2-6; D is uncertain. Germline-derived CDR1 and CDR2 are LNHDA and SQIVND (reference sequence). V lost 6 bases, J lost 4 bases, and 4 bases lay in between. CDR3 size: 12 residues. The CDR3, as DNA: TGTGCCAGTAGAAGCGGGGCCAACGTCCTGACTTTC. This sequence encodes CASRSGANVLTF.

The DNA for the CDR3 is TGTGCCAGCTCACCACAGCGGGAGGGTACCTACGAGCAGTACTTC. It codes for CASSPQREGTYEQYF. This chain connects TRBV18 to TRBJ2-7; TRBD2 matches 10 bases. The CDR3 is 15 amino acids. Germline V gene data show CDR1 as KGHSH and CDR2 as LQKENI. Trimming at V came to 1 base and at J to 2 bases, leaving 2 bases not matched to a gene.

This chain joins TRBV29-1 and TRBJ2-1; TRBD1 aligns across 7 bases. Trimming cost V 6 bases and J 6 bases; bases outside gene matches: 8. The CDR3 spans 13 residues. Germline loops: CDR1 SQVTM, CDR2 ANQGSEA. The CDR3 sequence: CSVLDRVVNEQFF. The CDR3 nucleotides are TGCAGCGTCCTCGACAGGGTAGTCAATGAGCAGTTCTTC.

Written as DNA, the CDR3 is TGTGCCAGCAGCTTTTCTAGCGGGAGAATTGTCTACGAGCAGTACTTC. Its translation is CASSFSSGRIVYEQYF. V gene TRBV5-6 combines with J gene TRBJ2-7; 10 bases map to TRBD2. The J segment lost 3 bases and the V segment lost 2 bases, leaving 8 bases of the junction unmatched. The germline gives CDR1 SGHDT, CDR2 YYEEEE. The CDR3 runs to 16 residues.

This chain uses TRBV2 with TRBJ1-5; 7 bases map to TRBD1. CDR1 is SNHLY, CDR2 FYNNEI, per germline. The CDR3 spans 16 residues. V was clipped by 2 bases and J by 3 bases; unmatched bases: 7. CDR3 DNA: TGTGCCAGCAGTGAACTGGCGGGACAGTTCAATCAGCCCCAGCATTTT. This encodes CASSELAGQFNQPQHF.

This chain links TRBV18 with TRBJ1-2; a possible D gene is TRBD1 (6 bases). This CDR3 spans 14 amino acids. V lost 3 bases and J lost 8, with 16 bases in between. From germline, CDR1 is KGHSH and CDR2 LQKENI. This CDR3 is CASSPGAGTEGYTF. The CDR3 nucleotides are TGTGCCAGCTCACCGGGGGCCGGCACGGAGGGCTACACCTTC.

The genes are TRBV4-2 and TRBJ2-1, with 7 bases identical to TRBD2. V shed 1 base, J shed 9 bases, and the junction held 9 bases outside the gene matches. CDR1 and CDR2 from the germline V gene are LGHNA and YNFKEQ. This CDR3 has 15 residues. CDR3 nucleotides: TGTGCCAGCAGCCAAGGGACTAGGGGTGTAGGTGAGCAGTTCTTC. This encodes CASSQGTRGVGEQFF.

This chain connects TRBV7-8 to TRBJ2-1; D perhaps matches TRBD2 (6 bases). The CDR3 contains 13 residues. The ends were cut back, 7 bases at V and 5 bases at J, with 12 bases in the middle. Germline V CDR1 and CDR2: SGHVS, FQNEAQ. The chain's CDR3 is CASIRRGNNEQFF. In nucleotides, the CDR3 is TGTGCCAGCATAAGGAGGGGTAACAATGAGCAGTTCTTC.